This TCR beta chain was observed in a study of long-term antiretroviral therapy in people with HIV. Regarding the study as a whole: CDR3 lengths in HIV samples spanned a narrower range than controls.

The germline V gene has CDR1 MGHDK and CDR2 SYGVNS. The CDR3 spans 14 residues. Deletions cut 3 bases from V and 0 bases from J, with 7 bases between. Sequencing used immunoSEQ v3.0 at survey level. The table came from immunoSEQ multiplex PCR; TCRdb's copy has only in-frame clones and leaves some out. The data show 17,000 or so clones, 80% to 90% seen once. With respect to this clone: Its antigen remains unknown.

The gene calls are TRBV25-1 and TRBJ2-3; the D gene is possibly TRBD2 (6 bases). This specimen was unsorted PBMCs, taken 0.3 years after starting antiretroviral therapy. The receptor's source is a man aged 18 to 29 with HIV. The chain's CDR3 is CASSDGGSTDTQYF. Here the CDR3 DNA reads TGTGCCAGCAGTGACGGGGGTAGCACAGATACGCAGTATTTT.